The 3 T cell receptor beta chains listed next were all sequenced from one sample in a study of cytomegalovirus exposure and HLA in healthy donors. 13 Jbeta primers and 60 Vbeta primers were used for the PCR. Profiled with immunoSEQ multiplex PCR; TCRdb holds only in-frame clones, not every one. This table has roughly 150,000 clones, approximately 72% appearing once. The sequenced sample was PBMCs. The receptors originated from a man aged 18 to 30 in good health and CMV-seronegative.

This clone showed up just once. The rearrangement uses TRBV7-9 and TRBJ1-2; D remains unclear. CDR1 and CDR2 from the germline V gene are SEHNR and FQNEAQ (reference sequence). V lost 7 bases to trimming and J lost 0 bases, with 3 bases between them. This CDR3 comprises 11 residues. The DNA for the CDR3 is TGTGCCAGCACCGCTAACTATGGCTACACCTTC. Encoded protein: CASTANYGYTF.

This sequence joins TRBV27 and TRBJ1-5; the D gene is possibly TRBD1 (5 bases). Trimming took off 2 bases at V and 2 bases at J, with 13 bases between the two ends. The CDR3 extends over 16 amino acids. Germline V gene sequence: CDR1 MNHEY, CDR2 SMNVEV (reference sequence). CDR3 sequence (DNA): TGTGCCAGCAGTTTAGGGACGAGCGGGGGCAATCAGCCCCAGCATTTT. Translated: CASSLGTSGGNQPQHF.

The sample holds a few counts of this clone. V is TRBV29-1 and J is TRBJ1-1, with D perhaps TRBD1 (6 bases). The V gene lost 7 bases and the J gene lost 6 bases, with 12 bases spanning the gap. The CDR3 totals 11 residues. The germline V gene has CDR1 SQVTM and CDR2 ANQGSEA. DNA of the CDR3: TGCAGCGAGACAGGAGGAGCTGAAGCTTTCTTT. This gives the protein CSETGGAEAFF.